This T cell receptor (beta chain) was captured by sequencing in a study of T-cell reconstitution after alpha-beta-depleted transplantation in children. This CDR3 spans 16 amino acids. Between the trimmed V and J ends, which lost 5 bases and 6 bases, there was a span of 22 bases. Germline V gene lookup returns CDR1 ENHRY and CDR2 SYGVKD. This clonotype was recorded a few times. Unique molecular identifiers featured in how the TCRbeta library was prepared. Using its own MiXCR run on the PCR reads, TCRdb lists one record per CDR3 protein. Here the sample spans under 450,000 distinct CDR3 sequences, about an eighth being singletons.

The chain couples TRBV10-3 to TRBJ1-1, with D possibly TRBD1 on 5 matching bases. The sequence came from a human donor who donated a stem cell graft to a child with Fanconi anemia. Here the sequenced sample was PBMCs, taken from the stem cell graft. CDR3: CAISQNPGPPIAEAFF. CDR3 DNA sequence: TGTGCCATCAGTCAAAACCCGGGACCTCCGATCGCTGAAGCTTTCTTT.